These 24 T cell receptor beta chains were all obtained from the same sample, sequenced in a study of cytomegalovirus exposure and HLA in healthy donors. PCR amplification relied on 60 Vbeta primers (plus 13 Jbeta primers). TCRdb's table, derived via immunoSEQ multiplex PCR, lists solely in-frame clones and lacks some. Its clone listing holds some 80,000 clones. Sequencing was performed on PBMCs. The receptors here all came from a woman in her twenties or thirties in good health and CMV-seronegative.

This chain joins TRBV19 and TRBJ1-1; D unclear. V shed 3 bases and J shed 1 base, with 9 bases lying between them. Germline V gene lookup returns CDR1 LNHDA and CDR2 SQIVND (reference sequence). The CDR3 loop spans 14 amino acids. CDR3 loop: CASSIGVGNTEAFF. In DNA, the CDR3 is TGTGCCAGTAGTATCGGTGTTGGGAACACTGAAGCTTTCTTT.

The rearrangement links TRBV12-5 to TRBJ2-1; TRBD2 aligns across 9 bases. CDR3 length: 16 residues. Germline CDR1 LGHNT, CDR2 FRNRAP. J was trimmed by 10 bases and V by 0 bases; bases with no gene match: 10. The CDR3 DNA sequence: TGTGCTAGTGGTTTGGTACGGGCGGGAGGGATGGGGGAGCAGTTCTTC. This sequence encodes CASGLVRAGGMGEQFF.

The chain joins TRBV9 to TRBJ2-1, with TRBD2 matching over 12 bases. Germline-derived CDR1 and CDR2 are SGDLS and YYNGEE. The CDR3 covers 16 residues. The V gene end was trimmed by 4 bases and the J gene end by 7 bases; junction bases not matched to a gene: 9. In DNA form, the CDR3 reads TGTGCCAGCAGCACAATGACTAGCGGGAGAGGGAATGAGCAGTTCTTC. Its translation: CASSTMTSGRGNEQFF. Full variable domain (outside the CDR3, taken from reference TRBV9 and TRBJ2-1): DSGVTQTPKHLITATGQRVTLRCSPRSGDLSVYWYQQSLDQGLQFLIQYYNGEERAKGNILERFSAQQFPDLHSELNLSSLELGDSALYFCASSTMTSGRGNEQFFGPGTRLTVL.

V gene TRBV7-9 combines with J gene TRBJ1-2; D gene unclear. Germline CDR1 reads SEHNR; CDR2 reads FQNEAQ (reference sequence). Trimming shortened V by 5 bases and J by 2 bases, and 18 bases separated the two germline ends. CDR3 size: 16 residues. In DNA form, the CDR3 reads TGTGCCAGCAGCCCACCCGGCGGGCAGCCAAACTATGGCTACACCTTC. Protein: CASSPPGGQPNYGYTF.

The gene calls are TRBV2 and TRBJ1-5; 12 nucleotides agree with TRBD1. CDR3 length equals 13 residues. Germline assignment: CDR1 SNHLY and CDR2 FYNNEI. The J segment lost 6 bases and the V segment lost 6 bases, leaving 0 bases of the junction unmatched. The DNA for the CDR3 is TGTGCCAGCAGGGGACAGGGGGCTCAGCCCCAGCATTTT. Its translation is CASRGQGAQPQHF.

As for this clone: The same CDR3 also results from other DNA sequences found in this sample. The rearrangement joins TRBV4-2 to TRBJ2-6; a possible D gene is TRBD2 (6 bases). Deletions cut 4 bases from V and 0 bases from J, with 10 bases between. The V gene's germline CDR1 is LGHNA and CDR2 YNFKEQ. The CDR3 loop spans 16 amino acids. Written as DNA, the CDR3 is TGTGCCAGCAGCCGGTCGGGGGTCTCTGGGGCCAACGTCCTGACTTTC. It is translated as CASSRSGVSGANVLTF.

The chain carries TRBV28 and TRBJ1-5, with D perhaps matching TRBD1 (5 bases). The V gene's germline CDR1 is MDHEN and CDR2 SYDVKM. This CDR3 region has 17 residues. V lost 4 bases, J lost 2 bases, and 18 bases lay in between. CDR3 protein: CASSSSSGSGGNQPQHF. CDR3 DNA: TGTGCCAGCAGTTCCAGCTCAGGGTCGGGAGGCAATCAGCCCCAGCATTTT.

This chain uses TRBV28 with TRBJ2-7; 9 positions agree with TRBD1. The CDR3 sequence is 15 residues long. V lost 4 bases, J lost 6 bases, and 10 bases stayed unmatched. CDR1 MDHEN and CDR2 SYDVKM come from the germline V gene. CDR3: CASSSPRTGASEQYF. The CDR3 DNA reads TGTGCCAGCAGTTCCCCTCGGACAGGGGCGAGCGAGCAGTACTTC.

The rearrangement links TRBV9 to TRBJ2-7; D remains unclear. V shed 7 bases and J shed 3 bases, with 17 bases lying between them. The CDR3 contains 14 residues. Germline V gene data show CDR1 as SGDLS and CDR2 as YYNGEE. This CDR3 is CASSPSNPGYEQYF. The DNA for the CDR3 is TGTGCCAGCTCCCCCTCGAACCCAGGCTACGAGCAGTACTTC.

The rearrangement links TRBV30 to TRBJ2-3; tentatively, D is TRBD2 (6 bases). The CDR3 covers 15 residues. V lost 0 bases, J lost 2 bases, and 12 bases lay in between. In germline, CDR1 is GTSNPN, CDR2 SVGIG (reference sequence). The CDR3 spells CAWSVGGRSTDTQYF. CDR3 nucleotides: TGTGCCTGGAGTGTAGGAGGGAGATCCACAGATACGCAGTATTTT.

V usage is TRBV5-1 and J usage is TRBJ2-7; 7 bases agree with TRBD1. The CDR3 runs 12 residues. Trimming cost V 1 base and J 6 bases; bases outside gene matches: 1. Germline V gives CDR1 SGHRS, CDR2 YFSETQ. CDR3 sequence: CASSLTGAEQYF. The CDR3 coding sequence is TGCGCCAGCAGCTTGACAGGGGCCGAGCAGTACTTC.

CDR3 amino acids: CASSPSDRVNEQFF. The CDR3 bases are TGTGCCAGCAGCCCCTCGGACAGGGTCAATGAGCAGTTCTTC. The J gene is TRBJ2-1, the V gene TRBV7-9; 8 nucleotides agree with TRBD1. With V trimmed by 5 bases and J by 6 bases, 6 bases remained unmatched. CDR3 size: 14 residues. Germline V gene sequence: CDR1 SEHNR, CDR2 FQNEAQ (reference sequence).

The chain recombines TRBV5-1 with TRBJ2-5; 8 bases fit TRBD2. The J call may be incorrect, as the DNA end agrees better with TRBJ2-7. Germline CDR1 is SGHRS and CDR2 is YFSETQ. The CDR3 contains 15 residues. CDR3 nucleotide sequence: TGCGCCAGCAGCCCGGGGGGGGCAGGGAAGTACGAGCAGTACTTC. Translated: CASSPGGAGKYEQYF.

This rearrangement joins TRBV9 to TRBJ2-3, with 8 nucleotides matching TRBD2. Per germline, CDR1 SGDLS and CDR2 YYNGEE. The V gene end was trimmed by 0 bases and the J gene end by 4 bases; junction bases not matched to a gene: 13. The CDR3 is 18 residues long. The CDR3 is CASSVEKGAGEIPDTQYF. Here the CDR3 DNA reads TGTGCCAGCAGCGTAGAGAAGGGAGCGGGAGAGATCCCAGATACGCAGTATTTT. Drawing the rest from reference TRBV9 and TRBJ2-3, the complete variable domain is DSGVTQTPKHLITATGQRVTLRCSPRSGDLSVYWYQQSLDQGLQFLIQYYNGEERAKGNILERFSAQQFPDLHSELNLSSLELGDSALYFCASSVEKGAGEIPDTQYFGPGTRLTVL.

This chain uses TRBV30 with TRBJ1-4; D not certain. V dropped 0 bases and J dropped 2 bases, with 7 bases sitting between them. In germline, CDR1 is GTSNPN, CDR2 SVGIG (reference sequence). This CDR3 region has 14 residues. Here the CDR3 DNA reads TGTGCCTGGAGTGTGGGAGGTACTAATGAAAAACTGTTTTTT. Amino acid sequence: CAWSVGGTNEKLFF.

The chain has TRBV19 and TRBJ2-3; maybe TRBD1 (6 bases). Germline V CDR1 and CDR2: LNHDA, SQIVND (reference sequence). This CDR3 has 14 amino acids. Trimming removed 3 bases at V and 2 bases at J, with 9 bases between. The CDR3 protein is CASSITGSTDTQYF. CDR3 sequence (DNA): TGTGCCAGTAGTATCACAGGGTCCACAGATACGCAGTATTTT.

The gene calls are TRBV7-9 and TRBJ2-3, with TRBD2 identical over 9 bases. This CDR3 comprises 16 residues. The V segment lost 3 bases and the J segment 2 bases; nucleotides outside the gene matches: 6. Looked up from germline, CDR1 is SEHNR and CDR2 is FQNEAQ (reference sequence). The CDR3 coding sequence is TGTGCCAGCAGCTTTGAGGGCGGGGGGGCCACAGATACGCAGTATTTT. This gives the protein CASSFEGGGATDTQYF.

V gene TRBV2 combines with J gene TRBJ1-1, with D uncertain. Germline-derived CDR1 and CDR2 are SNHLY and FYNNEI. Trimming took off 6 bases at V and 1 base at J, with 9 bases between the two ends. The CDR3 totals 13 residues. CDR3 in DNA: TGTGCCAGCAGGGGGAGCGCGAACACTGAAGCTTTCTTT. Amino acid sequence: CASRGSANTEAFF.

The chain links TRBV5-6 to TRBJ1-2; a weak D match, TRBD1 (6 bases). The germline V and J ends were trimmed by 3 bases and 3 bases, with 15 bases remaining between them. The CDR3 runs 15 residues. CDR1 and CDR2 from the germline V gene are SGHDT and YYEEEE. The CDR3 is CASSWGGAQDYGYTF. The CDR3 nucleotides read TGTGCCAGCAGCTGGGGGGGGGCGCAGGACTATGGCTACACCTTC.

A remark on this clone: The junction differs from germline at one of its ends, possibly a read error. CDR3 residues: CASSYTGGATTEDFF. In nucleotides, the CDR3 is TGTGCCAGCAGTTATACAGGGGGCGCAACTACTGAAGATTTCTTT. The V call is TRBV6-6, the J call TRBJ1-1; 9 bases match TRBD1. Germline loops: CDR1 MNHNY, CDR2 SVGAGI (reference sequence). The CDR3 length is 15 residues.

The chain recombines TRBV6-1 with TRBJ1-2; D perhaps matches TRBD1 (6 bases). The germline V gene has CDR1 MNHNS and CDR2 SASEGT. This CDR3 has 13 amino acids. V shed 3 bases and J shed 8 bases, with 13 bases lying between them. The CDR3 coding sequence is TGTGCCAGCAGTGATCTTACAGGGCTCGGCTACACCTTC. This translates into CASSDLTGLGYTF.

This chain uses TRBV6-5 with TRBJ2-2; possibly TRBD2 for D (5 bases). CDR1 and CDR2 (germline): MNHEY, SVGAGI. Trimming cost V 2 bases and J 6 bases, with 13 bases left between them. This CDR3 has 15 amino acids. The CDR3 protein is CASSYVRGRAGELFF. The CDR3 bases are TGTGCCAGCAGTTACGTTCGTGGGCGGGCCGGGGAGCTGTTTTTT.

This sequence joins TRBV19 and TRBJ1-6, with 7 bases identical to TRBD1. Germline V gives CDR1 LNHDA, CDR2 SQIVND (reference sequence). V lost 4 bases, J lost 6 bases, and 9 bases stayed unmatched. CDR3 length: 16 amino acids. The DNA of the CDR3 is TGTGCCAGTAGTAGTGGGAACAGGGGATTTAATTCACCCCTCCACTTT. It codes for CASSSGNRGFNSPLHF.

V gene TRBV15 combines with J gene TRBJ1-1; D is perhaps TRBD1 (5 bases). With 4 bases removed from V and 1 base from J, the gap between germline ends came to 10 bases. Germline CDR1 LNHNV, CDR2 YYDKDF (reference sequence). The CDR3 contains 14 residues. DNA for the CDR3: TGTGCCACCAGCAACCTGGGGCAGAACACTGAAGCTTTCTTT. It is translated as CATSNLGQNTEAFF.